The clone carrying this T cell receptor beta chain was detected ten times or more. No antigen is known for it. V was clipped by 7 bases and J by 6 bases; unmatched bases: 13. The CDR3 runs 15 residues. The germline gives CDR1 MDHEN, CDR2 SYDVKM. The sample is drawn from a study of molecular identifiers for immune sequencing clone quantification. Study outcomes and limitations: Whereas clones above 20 RNA copies held under 1% of naive-cell molecules, they held over 98% of effector molecules.

TCRdb re-called the PCR reads with MiXCR, one entry per CDR3 protein. Seen here are some 320,000 distinct CDR3 sequences, about a fifth observed once, and the top ten hold approximately 0.85%. The rearrangement joins TRBV28 to TRBJ2-3; 7 bases align to TRBD2. This receptor was identified in a human donor in good health. Some libraries in this study had Jurkat cell RNA spiked in. The sample comprised naive CD8+ T cells from blood, with Jurkat cell RNA spiked in. This sample's subset: FACS-sorted CD8+CD4-CCR7+CD45RA+ naive T cells. The CDR3 DNA is TGTGCCAGCACCATGGCGGGGGAAACAGTGGATACGCAGTATTTT. This gives the protein CASTMAGETVDTQYF.